What follows is one T cell receptor (beta chain) and its context. This clone's antigen is unknown. No much larger clone is present one base from it, and per-base qualities are unavailable. From a lookup of the germline V gene, CDR1 and CDR2 are SGHRS and YFSETQ. The CDR3, from cysteine to phenylalanine, totals 14 residues. Only CDR3 DNA is held: 42 bases, read in frame from base 1. At the junction V is shortened by 4 bases and J by 0 bases, with 10 bases in between. Read against the paper, the sample's time point label means: baseline before first vaccination. Vaccinee samples came from UK trials COV001 and COV002, including a single-blind randomized controlled phase 2/3 trial of AZD1222 (ChAdOx1 nCoV-19) in healthy adults. Trial participant PBMC samples were collected at day 0 and day 28 after the second dose for TCRbeta chain sequencing. These data belong to a study of T cell responses to AZD1222 COVID-19 vaccine (dated by TCRdb to the early 2020s). Context from the whole study: AZD1222 recipients given second doses at about 4 weeks or at about 12 weeks were pooled, since spike-specific TCR depth and breadth were not found to differ between the two schedules. TCR sequencing covered over 230 trial participants: 200 to 220 given two doses of AZD1222 and about 26 given two doses of MenACWY control vaccine. Enrollment into the trials was organized by age into subgroups of 18-55, 56-69 and 70-plus years, and those subgroups contained roughly 150, 30 and 60 TCR-sequenced participants, respectively.

The CDR3 regions of human TCRbeta chains were analyzed by immunosequencing. The source study handled its data this way. TCRs in the repertoires were compared against a reference library of SARS-CoV-2-specific TCRs that had been generated with the MIRA antigen-specificity platform. Breadth meant the fraction of unique TCRs that were SARS-CoV-2-associated, whereas depth meant the fraction of total T cells that were SARS-CoV-2-associated. Using the MIRA data, every spike-specific TCR was mapped to the spike region that the TCR reacted to and assigned to either a CD4 or a CD8 class. Log10-transformed breadth and depth values were compared by one-way ANOVA with Sidak's multiple comparisons tests. TCRdb carries this immuneACCESS record with in-frame sequences only. Its versions omit some clonotypes, under half of them owing to an unresolved V gene in the studies checked, with the rest unexplained. The D gene and trimming were derived from the DNA, and the V and J assignments and clone size from that table. The sample records around 110,000 clones, 87% of which are singletons. Around 7% of the sample is held by the ten biggest clonotypes.

Study-wide conclusions, independent of this receptor: The 56-69-year group was small, and its depth increase did not reach significance, likely because of low power. Vaccine-associated CD4 TCRs spanned the whole spike protein, with dominant responses in regions 160-218 and 743-854. Most participants were white British and females outnumbered males, and the authors suggested that clonal diversity may have been underestimated. Because no day 14 peak-response samples were available, repertoires were characterized only after the peak T cell response. Spike-specific TCR breadth and depth rose significantly after two AZD1222 doses compared with day 0 and with MenACWY recipients. Conclusions about previously exposed vaccinees are limited because only a handful of AZD1222 recipients were SARS-CoV-2 seropositive at baseline. Nearly half of unique spike-specific TCRs reportedly recognized epitopes outside regions mutated in the B.1.351 and B.1.1.7 variants.

The sequences come from peripheral blood, collected on day 0 of AZD1222 vaccination. Here the chain combines TRBV5-1 and TRBJ1-2, with the D gene call left open. The sequence was obtained from an adult in good health. The encoded CDR3 is CASSPDGPNYGYTF. The bases are TGCGCCAGCAGCCCAGACGGTCCTAACTATGGCTACACCTTC.